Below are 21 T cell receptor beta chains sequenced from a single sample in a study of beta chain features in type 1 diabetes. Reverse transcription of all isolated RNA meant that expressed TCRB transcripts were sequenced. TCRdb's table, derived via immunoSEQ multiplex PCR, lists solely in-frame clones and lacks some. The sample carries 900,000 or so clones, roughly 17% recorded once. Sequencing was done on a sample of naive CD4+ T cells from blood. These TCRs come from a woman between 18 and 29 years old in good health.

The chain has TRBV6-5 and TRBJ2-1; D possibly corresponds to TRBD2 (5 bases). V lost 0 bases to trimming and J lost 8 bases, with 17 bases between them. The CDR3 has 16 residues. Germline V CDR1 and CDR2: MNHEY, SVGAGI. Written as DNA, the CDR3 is TGTGCCAGCAGTTACTCGATCTGGGAGACACAATATGAGCAGTTCTTC. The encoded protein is CASSYSIWETQYEQFF.

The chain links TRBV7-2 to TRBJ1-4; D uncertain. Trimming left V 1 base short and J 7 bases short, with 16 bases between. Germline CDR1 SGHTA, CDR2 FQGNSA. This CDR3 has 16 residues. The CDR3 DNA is TGTGCCAGCAGCTTAGTAGCCTCCTTGACGGGTGAAAAACTGTTTTTT. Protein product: CASSLVASLTGEKLFF. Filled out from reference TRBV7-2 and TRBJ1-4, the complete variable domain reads GAGVSQSPSNKVTEKGKDVELRCDPISGHTALYWYRQSLGQGLEFLIYFQGNSAPDKSGLPSDRFSAERTGGSVSTLTIQRTQQEDSAVYLCASSLVASLTGEKLFFGSGTQLSVL.

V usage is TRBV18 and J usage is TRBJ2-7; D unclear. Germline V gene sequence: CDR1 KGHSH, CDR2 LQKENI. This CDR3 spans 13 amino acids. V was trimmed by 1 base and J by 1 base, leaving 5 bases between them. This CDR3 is CASSPLQSYEQYF. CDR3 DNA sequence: TGTGCCAGCTCACCACTACAATCCTACGAGCAGTACTTC.

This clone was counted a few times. The chain's CDR3 is CASSKNRDSDYGYTF. CDR3 coding DNA: TGTGCCAGCAGTAAGAACCGGGACAGCGACTATGGCTACACCTTC. This rearrangement joins TRBV27 to TRBJ1-2, with 7 nucleotides matching TRBD1. CDR3 length equals 15 residues. V lost 5 bases and J lost 3; bases outside the gene matches: 9. CDR1 is MNHEY, CDR2 SMNVEV, per germline (reference sequence).

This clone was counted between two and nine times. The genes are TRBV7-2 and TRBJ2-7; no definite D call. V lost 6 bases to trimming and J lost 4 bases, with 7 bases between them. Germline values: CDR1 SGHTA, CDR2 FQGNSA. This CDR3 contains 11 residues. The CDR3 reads CASRMGYEQYF. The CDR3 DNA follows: TGTGCCAGCAGGATGGGGTACGAGCAGTACTTC.

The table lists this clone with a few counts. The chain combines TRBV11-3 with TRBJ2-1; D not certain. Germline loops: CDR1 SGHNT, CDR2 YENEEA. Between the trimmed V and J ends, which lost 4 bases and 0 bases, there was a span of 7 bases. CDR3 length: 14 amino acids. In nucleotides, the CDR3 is TGTGCCAGCAGCTCCTGGAGCTCCTACAATGAGCAGTTCTTC. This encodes CASSSWSSYNEQFF.

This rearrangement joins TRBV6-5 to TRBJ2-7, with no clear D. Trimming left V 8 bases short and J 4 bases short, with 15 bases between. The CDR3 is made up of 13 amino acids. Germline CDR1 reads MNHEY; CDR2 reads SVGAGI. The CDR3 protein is CASVRIGRYEQYF. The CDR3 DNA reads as TGTGCCAGCGTTAGAATTGGGCGGTACGAGCAGTACTTC.

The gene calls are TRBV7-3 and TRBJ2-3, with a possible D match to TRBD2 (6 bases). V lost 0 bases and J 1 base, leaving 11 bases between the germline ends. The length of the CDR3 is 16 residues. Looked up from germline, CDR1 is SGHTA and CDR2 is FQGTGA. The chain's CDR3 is CASSLTGASGTDTQYF. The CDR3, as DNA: TGTGCCAGCAGCTTAACTGGGGCTAGCGGCACAGATACGCAGTATTTT.

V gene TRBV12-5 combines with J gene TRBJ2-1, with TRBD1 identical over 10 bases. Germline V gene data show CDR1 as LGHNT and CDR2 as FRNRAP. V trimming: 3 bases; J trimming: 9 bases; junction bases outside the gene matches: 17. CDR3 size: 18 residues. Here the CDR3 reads CASGFDLRGQGRIGEQFF. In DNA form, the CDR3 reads TGTGCTAGTGGTTTCGACCTGCGGGGACAGGGGCGGATCGGTGAGCAGTTCTTC. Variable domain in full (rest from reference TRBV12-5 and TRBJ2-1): DARVTQTPRHKVTEMGQEVTMRCQPILGHNTVFWYRQTMMQGLELLAYFRNRAPLDDSGMPKDRFSAEMPDATLATLKIQPSEPRDSAVYFCASGFDLRGQGRIGEQFFGPGTRLTVL.

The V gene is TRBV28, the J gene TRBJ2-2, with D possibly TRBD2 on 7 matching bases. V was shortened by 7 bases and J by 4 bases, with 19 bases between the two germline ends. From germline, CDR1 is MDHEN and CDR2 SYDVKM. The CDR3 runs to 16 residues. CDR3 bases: TGTGCCAGCACCCTAGGGGGGGCGTTGAGCACCGGGGAGCTGTTTTTT. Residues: CASTLGGALSTGELFF.

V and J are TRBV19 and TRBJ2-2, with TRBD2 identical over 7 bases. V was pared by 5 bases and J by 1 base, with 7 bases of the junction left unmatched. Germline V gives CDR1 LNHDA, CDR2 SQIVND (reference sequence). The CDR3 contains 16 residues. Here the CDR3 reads CASSSLASRNTGELFF. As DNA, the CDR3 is TGTGCCAGTAGTTCACTAGCGTCGAGGAACACCGGGGAGCTGTTTTTT.

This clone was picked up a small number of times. Written as DNA, the CDR3 is TGTGCCAGCAGCCAAGTGGCCTCGGGACGGAGGAACTATGGCTACACCTTC. Protein sequence: CASSQVASGRRNYGYTF. The gene calls are TRBV4-2 and TRBJ1-2; D possibly corresponds to TRBD1 (5 bases). Germline V lookup: CDR1 LGHNA, CDR2 YNFKEQ. With 1 base removed from V and 2 bases from J, the gap between germline ends came to 17 bases. There are 17 residues in the CDR3.

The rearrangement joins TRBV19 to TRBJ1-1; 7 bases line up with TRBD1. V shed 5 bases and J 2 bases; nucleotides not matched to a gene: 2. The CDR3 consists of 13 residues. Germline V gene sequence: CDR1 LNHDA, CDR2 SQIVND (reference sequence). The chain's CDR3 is CASSEGANTEAFF. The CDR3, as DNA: TGTGCCAGTAGTGAGGGGGCAAACACTGAAGCTTTCTTT.

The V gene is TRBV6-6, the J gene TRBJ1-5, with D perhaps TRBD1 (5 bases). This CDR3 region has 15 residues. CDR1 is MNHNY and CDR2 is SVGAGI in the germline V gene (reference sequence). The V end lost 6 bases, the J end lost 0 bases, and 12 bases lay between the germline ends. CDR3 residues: CASSLDSYSNQPQHF. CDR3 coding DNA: TGTGCCAGCAGCCTAGACAGTTATAGCAATCAGCCCCAGCATTTT.

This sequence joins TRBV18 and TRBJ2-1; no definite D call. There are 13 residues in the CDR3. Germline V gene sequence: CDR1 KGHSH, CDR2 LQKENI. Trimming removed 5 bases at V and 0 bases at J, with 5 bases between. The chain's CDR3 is CASSAVSYNEQFF. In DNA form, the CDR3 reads TGTGCCAGCTCAGCAGTCTCCTACAATGAGCAGTTCTTC.

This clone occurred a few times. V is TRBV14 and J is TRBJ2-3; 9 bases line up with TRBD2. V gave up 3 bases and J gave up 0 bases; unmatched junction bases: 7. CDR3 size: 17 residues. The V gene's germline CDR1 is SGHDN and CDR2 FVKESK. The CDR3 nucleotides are TGTGCCAGCAGCCACCACACCACTAGCGGGAGCACAGATACGCAGTATTTT. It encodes CASSHHTTSGSTDTQYF.

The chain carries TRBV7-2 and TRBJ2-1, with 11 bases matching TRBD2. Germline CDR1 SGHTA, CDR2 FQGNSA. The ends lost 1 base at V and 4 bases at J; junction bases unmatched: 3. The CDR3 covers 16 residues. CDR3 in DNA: TGTGCCAGCAGCTTAGTGGCTAGCGGGGGGTACAATGAGCAGTTCTTC. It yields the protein CASSLVASGGYNEQFF.

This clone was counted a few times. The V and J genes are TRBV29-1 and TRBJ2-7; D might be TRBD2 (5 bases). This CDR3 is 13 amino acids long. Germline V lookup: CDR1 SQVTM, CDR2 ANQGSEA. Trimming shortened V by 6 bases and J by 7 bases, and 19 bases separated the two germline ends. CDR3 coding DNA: TGCAGCGTCCCTAGAGCATCGGGAACAGAGCAGTACTTC. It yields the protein CSVPRASGTEQYF.

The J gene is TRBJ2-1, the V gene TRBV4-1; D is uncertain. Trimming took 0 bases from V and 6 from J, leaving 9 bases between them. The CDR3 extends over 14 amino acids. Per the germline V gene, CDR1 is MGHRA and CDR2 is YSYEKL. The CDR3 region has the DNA TGCGCCAGCAGCCAAGACTTCCCCCCCAATGAGCAGTTCTTC. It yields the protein CASSQDFPPNEQFF.

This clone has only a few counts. The CDR3 is CASSWMGQETQYF. The CDR3 DNA reads as TGTGCCAGCAGCTGGATGGGACAAGAGACCCAGTACTTC. The chain couples TRBV7-3 to TRBJ2-5; D not certain. CDR3 length: 13 residues. V lost 4 bases to trimming and J lost 2 bases, with 8 bases between them. Germline V gene data show CDR1 as SGHTA and CDR2 as FQGTGA.

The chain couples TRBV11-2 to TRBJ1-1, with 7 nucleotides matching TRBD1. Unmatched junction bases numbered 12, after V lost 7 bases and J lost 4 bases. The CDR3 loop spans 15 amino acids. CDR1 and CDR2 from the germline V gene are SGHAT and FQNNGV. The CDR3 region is CASTATGRSTTEAFF. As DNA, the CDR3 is TGTGCCAGCACCGCGACAGGGCGGAGTACCACTGAAGCTTTCTTT.